This is a list of T cell receptor beta chains from one sample in a study of blood T cells in healthy people across ages. TCRdb itself ran the 5' RACE reads through MiXCR, one entry per CDR3 protein. The data show 1 million or so distinct CDR3 sequences, 35% to 50% seen once. The sample taken for sequencing was blood. The receptors here all came from a woman aged 55-69 years in good health. The CDR3 runs from the conserved cysteine through the conserved F or W. A D gene is named only where the DNA matches it firmly. Part of the rows lack a size; the others show once, few, many or a class for expanded clones.

abundance	v_gene	len	j_gene	d_gene	CDR3aa	CDR3nt
many	TRBV28	15	TRBJ2-4	NA	CASSFRDAPINIQYF	TGTGCCAGCAGTTTCCGAGACGCTCCGATAAACATTCAGTACTTC
few	TRBV2	14	TRBJ2-7	NA	CASSEGGGLYEQYF	TGTGCCAGCAGTGAAGGTGGGGGGCTCTACGAGCAGTACTTC
NA	TRBV11-2	14	TRBJ2-7	TRBD1	CASSLGQGWDEQYF	TGTGCCAGCAGCTTAGGACAGGGCTGGGACGAGCAGTACTTC
few	TRBV6-2/TRBV6-3	12	TRBJ1-1	NA	CASSKRGTEAFF	TGTGCCAGCAGCAAGCGGGGCACTGAAGCTTTCTTT
NA	TRBV3-1	15	TRBJ1-4	NA	CASSPLAGKFEKLFF	TGTGCCAGCAGCCCCTTAGCCGGGAAGTTCGAAAAACTGTTTTTT
NA	TRBV25-1	15	TRBJ1-3	NA	CASSGGQDSGNTIYF	TGTGCCAGCAGTGGGGGGCAGGACTCTGGAAACACCATATATTTT
NA	TRBV6-1	11	TRBJ2-5	NA	CARDDRETQYF	TGTGCCAGGGATGATCGGGAGACCCAGTACTTC
NA	TRBV10-3	14	TRBJ2-7	TRBD1	CAIRGTGTSYEQYF	TGTGCCATCAGGGGGACAGGAACCTCCTACGAGCAGTACTTC
few	TRBV15	19	TRBJ2-6	TRBD1	CATSRDRGQGPSGANVLTF	TGTGCCACCAGCAGAGATCGCGGACAGGGCCCGTCGGGGGCCAACGTCCTGACTTTC
NA	TRBV5-8	16	TRBJ2-2	TRBD2	CASSLEAGGLTGELFF	TGTGCCAGCAGCTTGGAAGCGGGAGGACTCACCGGGGAGCTGTTTTTT
NA	TRBV10-2	15	TRBJ1-2	TRBD1	CASSETADRVYGYTF	TGCGCCAGCAGTGAAACCGCGGACAGGGTCTATGGCTACACCTTC
few	TRBV27	14	TRBJ2-3	NA	CASNWGISTDTQYF	TGTGCCAGCAACTGGGGGATTAGCACAGATACGCAGTATTTT
few	TRBV7-2	12	TRBJ2-1	NA	CASSLEVSTQFF	TGTGCCAGCAGCTTAGAGGTATCCACGCAGTTCTTC
NA	TRBV13	12	TRBJ1-2	NA	CASSLRPCGYTF	TGTGCCAGCAGCCTCAGACCCTGTGGCTACACCTTC
NA	TRBV5-1	14	TRBJ2-7	TRBD1	CASSFQGASYEQYF	TGCGCCAGCAGCTTCCAGGGGGCATCCTACGAGCAGTACTTC
NA	TRBV20-1	15	TRBJ1-1	NA	CSARDWTGVSTEAFF	TGCAGTGCTAGAGATTGGACTGGGGTCTCCACTGAAGCTTTCTTT
few	TRBV10-3	14	TRBJ2-7	TRBD1	CAISGTGKDYEQYF	TGTGCCATCAGTGGGACAGGGAAAGACTACGAGCAGTACTTC
many	TRBV6-5	14	TRBJ1-5	NA	CASSYKQGGQPQHF	TGTGCCAGCAGTTACAAACAGGGTGGTCAGCCCCAGCATTTT
NA	TRBV7-9	17	TRBJ2-4	NA	CASSSAGAGLAKNIQYF	TGTGCCAGCAGCTCCGCGGGTGCGGGACTAGCCAAAAACATTCAGTACTTC
NA	TRBV28	13	TRBJ2-5	NA	CASIQGGHYKQYF	TGTGCCAGCATCCAGGGGGGGCACTACAAGCAGTACTTC
NA	TRBV11-2	15	TRBJ1-5	NA	CASSLEPGPNQPQHF	TGTGCCAGCAGCTTAGAGCCAGGGCCGAATCAGCCCCAGCATTTT
NA	TRBV20-1	16	TRBJ2-5	TRBD2	CSARELAGGPGETQYF	TGCAGTGCTAGAGAATTAGCGGGAGGGCCGGGGGAGACCCAGTACTTC
NA	TRBV27	13	TRBJ2-1	TRBD1	CASSLLGGHEQFF	TGTGCCAGCAGTTTATTAGGGGGCCATGAGCAGTTCTTC
NA	TRBV4-2	18	TRBJ2-3	TRBD2	CTSSLGLAGELRTDTQYF	TGTACCAGCAGCCTGGGACTAGCGGGAGAGTTGAGGACAGATACGCAGTATTTT
NA	TRBV20-1	13	TRBJ2-7	NA	CSATPRDSYEQYF	TGCAGTGCCACACCCCGGGACTCCTACGAGCAGTACTTC
many	TRBV2	13	TRBJ2-7	TRBD1	CASSSGTGSEQYF	TGTGCCAGCAGCTCCGGGACAGGCTCCGAGCAGTACTTC
few	TRBV7-2	15	TRBJ1-4	TRBD1	CASSLGATGVEKLFF	TGTGCCAGCAGCTTAGGGGCGACAGGGGTCGAAAAACTGTTTTTT
NA	TRBV21-1	15	TRBJ2-1	NA	CASSKAQSDHSEQFF	TGTGCCAGCAGCAAAGCCCAATCAGATCATAGTGAGCAGTTCTTC
few	TRBV25-1	11	TRBJ1-2	NA	CASSEAGGYTF	TGTGCCAGCAGTGAGGCTGGGGGCTACACCTTC
few	TRBV7-8	17	TRBJ2-7	TRBD2	CASSLSIAGGYAWEQYF	TGTGCCAGCAGCTTAAGTATAGCGGGAGGGTATGCTTGGGAGCAGTACTTC
NA	TRBV7-8	14	TRBJ2-1	NA	CASSLGPRGGEQFF	TGTGCCAGCAGCTTAGGCCCCCGGGGTGGTGAGCAGTTCTTC
few	TRBV5-1	13	TRBJ2-1	NA	CASTAGAPNEQFF	TGCGCCAGCACGGCCGGGGCCCCGAATGAGCAGTTCTTC
NA	TRBV29-1	13	TRBJ2-2	TRBD2	CSVEEREPGELFF	TGCAGCGTTGAGGAGCGGGAGCCCGGGGAGCTGTTTTTT
NA	TRBV30	11	TRBJ2-7	NA	CAWRGLGEQYF	TGTGCCTGGAGGGGCCTAGGCGAGCAGTACTTC
NA	TRBV20-1	14	TRBJ2-5	NA	CSASPLTGEETQYF	TGCAGTGCTAGCCCATTGACGGGGGAAGAGACCCAGTACTTC
NA	TRBV28	15	TRBJ2-2	TRBD1	CASRTGTANTGELFF	TGTGCCAGCAGAACCGGGACAGCGAACACCGGGGAGCTGTTTTTT
NA	TRBV5-1	15	TRBJ2-2	TRBD2	CASSLDGSGTGELFF	TGCGCCAGCAGCTTGGACGGTAGCGGGACCGGGGAGCTGTTTTTT